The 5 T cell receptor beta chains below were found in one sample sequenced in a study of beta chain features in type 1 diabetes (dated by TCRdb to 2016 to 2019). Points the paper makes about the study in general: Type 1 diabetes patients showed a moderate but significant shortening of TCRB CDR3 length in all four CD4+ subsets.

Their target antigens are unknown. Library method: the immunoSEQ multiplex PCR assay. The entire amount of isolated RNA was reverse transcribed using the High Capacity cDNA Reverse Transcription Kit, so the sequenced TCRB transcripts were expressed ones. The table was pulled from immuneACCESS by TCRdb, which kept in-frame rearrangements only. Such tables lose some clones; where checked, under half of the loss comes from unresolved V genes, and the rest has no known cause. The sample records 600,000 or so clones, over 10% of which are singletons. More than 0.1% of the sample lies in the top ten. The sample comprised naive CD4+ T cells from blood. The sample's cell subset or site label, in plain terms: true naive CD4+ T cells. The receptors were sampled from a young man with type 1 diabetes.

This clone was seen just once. The CDR3 nucleotides read TGTGCCAGTAGCGGGACAGGGGGCTTCAATCAGCCCCAGCATTTT. Its protein is CASSGTGGFNQPQHF. This chain links TRBV19 with TRBJ1-5, with 12 bases fitting TRBD1. The length of the CDR3 is 15 residues. With 6 bases clipped from V and 3 bases from J, the junction kept 3 bases outside the gene matches. Germline V gene sequence: CDR1 LNHDA, CDR2 SQIVND (reference sequence).

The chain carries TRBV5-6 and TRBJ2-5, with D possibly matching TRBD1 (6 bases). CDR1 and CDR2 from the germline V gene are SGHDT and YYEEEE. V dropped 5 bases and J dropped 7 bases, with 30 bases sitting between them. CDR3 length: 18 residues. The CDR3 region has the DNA TGTGCCAGCAGTGCCGGGGACAAACATACGTATAGCAAGAGGACCCAGTACTTC. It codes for CASSAGDKHTYSKRTQYF.

The CDR3 loop is CASSPETGPNYGYTF. The CDR3, as DNA: TGCGCCAGCAGCCCCGAGACGGGGCCTAACTATGGCTACACCTTC. V and J are TRBV4-3 and TRBJ1-2; a possible D gene is TRBD1 (5 bases). The length of the CDR3 is 15 residues. V shed 4 bases and J shed 0 bases, with 12 bases lying between them. Germline CDR1 and CDR2: LGHNA and YSLEER.

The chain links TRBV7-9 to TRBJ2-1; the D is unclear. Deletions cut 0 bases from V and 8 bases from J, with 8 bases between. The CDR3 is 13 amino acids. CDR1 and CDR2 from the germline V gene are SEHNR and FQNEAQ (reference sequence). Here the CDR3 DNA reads TGTGCCAGCAGCTTAGCGGGCCAGGATGAGCAGTTCTTC. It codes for CASSLAGQDEQFF. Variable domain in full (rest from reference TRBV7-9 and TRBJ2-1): DTGVSQNPRHKITKRGQNVTFRCDPISEHNRLYWYRQTLGQGPEFLTYFQNEAQLEKSRLLSDRFSAERPKGSFSTLEIQRTEQGDSAMYLCASSLAGQDEQFFGPGTRLTVL.

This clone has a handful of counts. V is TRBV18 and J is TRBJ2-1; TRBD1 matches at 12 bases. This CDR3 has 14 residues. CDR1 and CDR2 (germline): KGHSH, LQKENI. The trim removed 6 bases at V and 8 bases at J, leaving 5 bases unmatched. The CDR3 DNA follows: TGTGCCAGCTCCCCGGGACAGGGGGCCCATGAGCAGTTCTTC. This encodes CASSPGQGAHEQFF. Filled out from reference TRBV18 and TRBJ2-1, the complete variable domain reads NAGVMQNPRHLVRRRGQEARLRCSPMKGHSHVYWYRQLPEEGLKFMVYLQKENIIDESGMPKERFSAEFPKEGPSILRIQQVVRGDSAAYFCASSPGQGAHEQFFGPGTRLTVL.